A single sample is the source of the 8 T cell receptor beta chains below, sequenced in a study of cytomegalovirus exposure and HLA in healthy donors. PCR amplification relied on 60 Vbeta primers (plus 13 Jbeta primers). Data came from immunoSEQ multiplex PCR; TCRdb stores just in-frame clones and leaves some out. Of 100,000 to 150,000 clones listed, roughly four fifths are singletons. Sequencing input: PBMCs. Source of these receptors: an older woman in good health and CMV-seropositive.

The genes are TRBV7-9 and TRBJ2-1; maybe TRBD2 (6 bases). V was pared by 1 base and J by 5 bases, with 12 bases between. The CDR3 sequence is 15 residues long. Looked up from germline, CDR1 is SEHNR and CDR2 is FQNEAQ (reference sequence). The CDR3, as DNA: TGTGCCAGCAGCTTAGGGGCTAGCGACCACAATGAGCAGTTCTTC. It encodes CASSLGASDHNEQFF.

The gene calls are TRBV18 and TRBJ1-5; 7 bases are shared with TRBD1. Looked up from germline, CDR1 is KGHSH and CDR2 is LQKENI. V lost 5 bases, J lost 7 bases, and 2 bases stayed unmatched. This CDR3 is 12 amino acids long. The CDR3 DNA reads TGTGCCAGCTCATTAGGGGGCCAGCCCCAGCATTTT. Encoded protein: CASSLGGQPQHF.

The chain joins TRBV27 to TRBJ1-4, with 8 bases that match TRBD1. The CDR3 contains 16 residues. The junction had 8 bases not matched to a gene; V was cut back by 1 base and J by 7 bases. From germline, CDR1 is MNHEY and CDR2 SMNVEV (reference sequence). The CDR3 DNA reads as TGTGCCAGCAGTTTATTTGGCGACAGGGGAAGTGAAAAACTGTTTTTT. Translation: CASSLFGDRGSEKLFF.

This clone was seen only once. This chain links TRBV6-1 with TRBJ2-5; D might be TRBD1 (6 bases). The DNA matches TRBJ2-7 better at its end, which makes the J call doubtful. Looked up from germline, CDR1 is MNHNS and CDR2 is SASEGT. The CDR3 has 16 amino acids. The CDR3 sequence is CASSEYPGVGGYEQYF. For the CDR3, the DNA is TGTGCCAGCAGTGAATATCCAGGGGTTGGAGGTTACGAGCAGTACTTC.

V is TRBV9 and J is TRBJ2-1; TRBD2 aligns across 7 bases. This CDR3 contains 15 residues. CDR1 and CDR2 (germline): SGDLS, YYNGEE. V shed 7 bases, J shed 0 bases, and the junction held 7 bases outside the gene matches. The CDR3 spells CASGRSGGSYNEQFF. The CDR3 nucleotides read TGTGCCAGCGGCCGCTCGGGGGGCTCCTACAATGAGCAGTTCTTC.

The CDR3 DNA is TGCGCCAGCAGCCCGGGACTAGCGGACTCCTACGAGCAGTACTTC. It translates to CASSPGLADSYEQYF. The chain couples TRBV4-3 to TRBJ2-7, with TRBD2 matching over 11 bases. Germline V CDR1 and CDR2: LGHNA, YSLEER. V lost 4 bases, J lost 0 bases, and 2 bases stayed unmatched. The CDR3 is 15 residues long.

This chain joins TRBV4-3 and TRBJ1-2; D remains unclear. This CDR3 is built from 15 residues. The germline V gene has CDR1 LGHNA and CDR2 YSLEER. V gave up 0 bases and J gave up 2 bases, with 10 bases separating them. CDR3 nucleotide sequence: TGCGCCAGCAGCCAAGAAGAGAACCTGAACTATGGCTACACCTTC. It translates to CASSQEENLNYGYTF.

In this sample, this clone turned up a few times. This chain uses TRBV15 with TRBJ2-7; the D is unclear. V lost 5 bases, J lost 2 bases, and 10 bases lay in between. Germline V gives CDR1 LNHNV, CDR2 YYDKDF (reference sequence). The CDR3 has 13 amino acids. The CDR3 region is CATSSAQAYEQYF. CDR3 DNA sequence: TGTGCCACCAGCTCGGCTCAGGCCTACGAGCAGTACTTC. Complete variable domain (other parts from reference TRBV15 and TRBJ2-7): DAMVIQNPRYQVTQFGKPVTLSCSQTLNHNVMYWYQQKSSQAPKLLFHYYDKDFNNEADTPDNFQSRRPNTSFCFLDIRSPGLGDTAMYLCATSSAQAYEQYFGPGTRLTVT.